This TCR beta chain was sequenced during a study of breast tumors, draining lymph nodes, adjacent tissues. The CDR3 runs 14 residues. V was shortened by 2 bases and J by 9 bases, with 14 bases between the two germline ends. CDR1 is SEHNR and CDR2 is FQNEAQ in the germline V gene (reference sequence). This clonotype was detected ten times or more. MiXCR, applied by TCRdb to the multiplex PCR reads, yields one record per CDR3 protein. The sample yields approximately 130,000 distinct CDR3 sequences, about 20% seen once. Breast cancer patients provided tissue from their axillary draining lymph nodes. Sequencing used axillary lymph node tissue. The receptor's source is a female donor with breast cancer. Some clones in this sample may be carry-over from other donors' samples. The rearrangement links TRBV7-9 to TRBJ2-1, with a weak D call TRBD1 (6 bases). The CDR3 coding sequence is TGTGCCAGCAGCTTATCGGTCACAGGGACTGAGCAGTTCTTC. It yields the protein CASSLSVTGTEQFF.